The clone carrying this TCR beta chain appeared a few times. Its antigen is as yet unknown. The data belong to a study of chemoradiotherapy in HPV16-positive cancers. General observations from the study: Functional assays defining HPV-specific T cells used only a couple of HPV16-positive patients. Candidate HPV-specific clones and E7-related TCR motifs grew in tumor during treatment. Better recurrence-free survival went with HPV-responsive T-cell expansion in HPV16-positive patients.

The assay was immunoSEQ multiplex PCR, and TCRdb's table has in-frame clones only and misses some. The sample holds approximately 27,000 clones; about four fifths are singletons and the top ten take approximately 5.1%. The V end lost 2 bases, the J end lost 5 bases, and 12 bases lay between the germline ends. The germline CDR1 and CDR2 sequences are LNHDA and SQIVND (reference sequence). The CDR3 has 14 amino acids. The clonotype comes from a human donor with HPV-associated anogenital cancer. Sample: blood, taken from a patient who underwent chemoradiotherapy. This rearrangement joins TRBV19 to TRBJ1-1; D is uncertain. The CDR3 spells CASSIQTGGTEAFF. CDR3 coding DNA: TGTGCCAGTAGTATACAGACCGGTGGGACTGAAGCTTTCTTT.